The T cell receptor (beta chain) described here comes from a study of blood T cell repertoires in COVID-19. Study-wide background: Acute and convalescent COVID-19 specimens originated in the United States, Italy and Spain. PBMCs, B-cell-depleted T cells, or T cells were the source of the cDNA or gDNA that made up the material.

This CDR3 is 11 amino acids long. CDR1 SGHRS and CDR2 YFSETQ come from the germline V gene. Under the authors' procedure: Reference gene primer amplification gave estimated nucleated cell counts. Produced via immunoSEQ multiplex PCR; TCRdb's table is partial and in-frame only. V, J and clone size derive from that table, while D and trimming were established from the DNA sequence. The sample has 80,000 to 100,000 clones, around 82% seen once. Details on this clone: The junction does not match germline at one end; this may be a read error.

The receptor's source is a man between 65 and 85 years old with active or convalescent COVID-19. J is TRBJ2-1 and V is TRBV5-1, with TRBD2 identical over 7 bases. The sample taken for sequencing was peripheral blood. CDR3 sequence reads: CASSLEGLTVF. As DNA, the CDR3 is TGCGCCAGCAGCTTGGAGGGACTAACGGTCTTC.